This T cell receptor beta chain was sequenced in a study of CD8+ T cells in alopecia areata. As for the study in general: Once tofacitinib had been taken for 6 to 18 months, 6 months off drug followed.

Extraction of RNA preceded its reverse transcription into cDNA, which served as the sequencing template. The protocol was immunoSEQ multiplex PCR, while the TCRdb copy is restricted to in-frame clones and leaves out a portion. Found here are some 150,000 clones, roughly 50% of them singletons; the top ten hold around 16%. Regarding this clone: Germline is not matched at one junction end, which may reflect a read error.

Treatment defined: oral pan-JAK inhibitor, 5-10 mg twice daily. Researchers gathered lesional scalp punch biopsies and peripheral blood from patients with alopecia areata. CDR1 SQVTM and CDR2 ANQGSEA come from the germline V gene. The CDR3 runs to 14 residues. The material was CD4+ T cells sorted from blood, obtained at approximately week 60, from a patient treated with tofacitinib. The chain has TRBV29-1 and TRBJ1-1, with no clear D. This TCR came from a human donor with alopecia areata. The CDR3 region is CSVEGRGRNPEAFF. DNA of the CDR3: TGCAGCGTTGAAGGGCGCGGGAGGAACCCTGAAGCTTTCTTT.